This T cell receptor beta chain was retrieved from a study of shared clonotypes between healthy human individuals (TCRdb year 2020). Some background on the complete study: A few men and a couple of women, aged 18 to 49 years, made up the cohort. Per donor, three plates each were used for CD4 naive and CD4 memory, two for CD8 naive, and one for CD8 memory. To estimate repertoire size and how much clonotypes are shared between individuals, the study performed deep sequencing of blood TCR repertoires from about 5 healthy adults. Libraries were prepared and TCR repertoires were sequenced by different laboratories using diverse techniques, in order to increase sequencing depth and limit assay-specific biases. Each donor's leukapheresis produced roughly between roughly 0.85 and 10 billion PBMCs.

Of note for this clone: The target of this receptor is not known. Base qualities are not recorded, but no much larger clone differs from it by a single base. This CDR3 is also generated by other DNA sequences in the sample.

V sheds 2 bases and J sheds 2 bases, leaving 8 bases between their ends. From the germline V gene, CDR1 is SGHDT and CDR2 is YYEEEE. The CDR3, cysteine through phenylalanine, is 13 amino acids long. The entry retains the CDR3 DNA only, 39 bases that are in frame from base 1. Using the deep immunoSEQ assay, multiplex PCR amplified TCR CDR3 regions from genomic DNA. Extracted genomic DNA from each cell subset was distributed evenly across all wells of several immunoSEQ 96-well plates, and each plate was treated as a replicate. For sorted subsets, each replicate PCR was loaded with roughly 190 ng genomic DNA, equivalent to some 27,000 T cell genomes. Purified libraries were quantified with a Qubit 3.0 fluorometer, sized on a Bioanalyzer 2100, and re-quantified with the KAPA Library Quantification kit. Every immunoSEQ 96-well plate was sequenced on a separate single-read 150-cycle Illumina NextSeq 550 flow cell. The paper's data handling went like this. Because the immunoSEQ output included only junctional sequences and no quality scores, the filtering could not be the same as the filtering used for full-length reads. To assign V/J genes and CDR3, sequences were annotated using PyIR, a Python wrapper for IgBLAST v1.9, with IMGT germline references. Reads with weak V/J assignments (E-value above 1e-6), missing CDR3, stop codons, out-of-frame junctions, or ambiguous translated residues were removed. A V3J clonotype was defined by an identical inferred V gene, J gene, and CDR3 amino acid sequence. To compute the percentage overlap between repertoires, the number of shared unique clonotypes was divided by the size of the smaller repertoire. RTK rarefaction, the Chao1 estimator, and Recon v2.1 estimates of unobserved clonotypes were used to assess repertoire richness. OLGA was used to compute generation probabilities for all TCRbeta clonotypes that the gDNA method yielded from a handful of donors. The source is immuneACCESS, and TCRdb retained only in-frame sequences with V and J called. Part of the clones is not carried over; for the studies checked, unresolved V genes explain less than half of this, and the remainder is unexplained. V and J calls plus clone size are reproduced from that table; the DNA served to infer D and trimming. The sample table records 560,000 or so clones; 95% to 97% of these occur just once. The ten largest clones capture 0.095% to 0.13% of the sample.

Broader findings and caveats from the paper: Naive subsets generally had larger estimated clonotype richness than memory subsets. Clonotypes shared by all four sorted-subset donors showed higher generation probabilities than non-shared clonotypes. When several donors were compared, the shared fraction of clonotypes was about 5% for naive CD4, around 4% for naive CD8, 2% to 2.5% for memory CD4, and around 0.4% for memory CD8. The small number of donors limited the genetic and exposure-history diversity represented. Only blood was sampled, and tissue TCR repertoires likely differ from those in blood. Incomplete sequencing was indicated by rarefaction of sorted-subset datasets, despite the large sequencing depth. Pairwise subsampling indicated that sequencing depth was expected to affect the degree of clonotype sharing among donors.

For the CD8 naive samples, CD45RO-negative cells were positively selected for CCR7, yielding a CD45RA+CCR7+ population from which TemRA cells were excluded. Healthy HIV-negative adults with no recently reported acute infections or vaccinations were included as donors. Every donor was a Caucasian adult living in Nashville, Tennessee, USA. Blood was collected by leukapheresis, and PBMCs were isolated by Ficoll-Histopaque density gradient centrifugation and then cryopreserved in liquid nitrogen vapor phase. Purity and quantity of every magnetically sorted T cell population were checked by analytical flow cytometry. Genomic DNA was isolated from each sorted fraction and quantified by UV absorbance on a Nanodrop 2000c.

The chain uses TRBV5-6 and TRBJ2-7; the D gene could be either TRBD1 or TRBD2, each agreeing at 5 bases. The origin of this receptor is a woman younger than 45 in good health. Specimen: naive CD8+ T cells sorted from blood. This specimen's cell subset or site label, interpreted: CD45RA+CCR7+. The nucleotides read TGTGCCAGCAGCTTCGGGACGGCCTACGAGCAGTACTTC. Its protein reads: CASSFGTAYEQYF.